This T cell receptor beta chain was sequenced for a study of PD-1 blockade in mismatch repair-deficient tumors. Study details: Patients had about 13 mismatch repair-deficient cancer types and were previously treated and progressing.

The protocol was immunoSEQ multiplex PCR, while the TCRdb copy is restricted to in-frame clones and leaves out a portion. Of some 130,000 clones in the sample, around nine tenths are singletons; the top ten hold about 12%. Findings and limits, study-wide: After pembrolizumab, tumor-resident clones rose rapidly, then generally contracted before radiologic responses.

Mismatch repair deficiency was confirmed in all patients, by PCR or immunohistochemistry. TCR sequencing covered a few patients who responded to pembrolizumab. The CDR3 is 16 amino acids. V was shortened by 2 bases and J by 2 bases, with 15 bases between the two germline ends. Germline V gene data show CDR1 as SEHNR and CDR2 as FQNEAQ (reference sequence). This clone occurred a few times. Its specificity is not known. This specimen consisted of peripheral blood, obtained roughly 70 weeks after starting pembrolizumab. The TCR sequence derives from an adult with mismatch repair-deficient cancer. The chain has TRBV7-9 and TRBJ2-5; D unclear. Here the CDR3 reads CASSLLGSPAQETQYF. The CDR3 coding sequence is TGTGCCAGCAGCTTATTGGGCAGCCCCGCACAAGAGACCCAGTACTTC.